A single sample is the source of the 19 T cell receptor beta chains below, sequenced in a study of T cell responses to AZD1222 COVID-19 vaccine. The protocol was immunoSEQ multiplex PCR, while the TCRdb copy is restricted to in-frame clones and leaves out a portion. The sample carries about 130,000 clones, approximately 94% recorded once. Sequenced material: peripheral blood, taken on day 0 of AZD1222 vaccination. These receptor sequences come from an adult in good health.

This chain uses TRBV4-3 with TRBJ2-7; 10 bases match TRBD2. The CDR3 runs 15 residues. V was clipped by 4 bases and J by 2 bases; unmatched bases: 5. Germline-derived CDR1 and CDR2 are LGHNA and YSLEER. The CDR3 spells CASSRGTSDTYEQYF. CDR3 coding DNA: TGCGCCAGCAGCCGCGGGACTAGCGACACCTACGAGCAGTACTTC.

V gene TRBV6-5 combines with J gene TRBJ1-2; D not resolved. Germline CDR1 is MNHEY and CDR2 is SVGAGI. There are 15 residues in the CDR3. V lost 8 bases, J lost 5 bases, and 21 bases lay in between. As DNA, the CDR3 is TGTGCCAGCGGATTTGGGGAGAAGCCTTCGTATGGCTACACCTTC. Its translation is CASGFGEKPSYGYTF.

The genes are TRBV4-1 and TRBJ2-7; D is uncertain. There are 15 residues in the CDR3. The germline gives CDR1 MGHRA, CDR2 YSYEKL. The V end lost 3 bases, the J end lost 4 bases, and 16 bases lay between the germline ends. The CDR3: CASSQGAGRQYEQYF. In DNA, the CDR3 is TGCGCCAGCAGCCAGGGCGCAGGACGGCAGTACGAGCAGTACTTC.

V usage is TRBV7-8 and J usage is TRBJ2-1; 11 bases fit TRBD2. The CDR3 totals 16 residues. Germline values: CDR1 SGHVS, CDR2 FQNEAQ. Trimming took 1 base from V and 4 from J; bases not matched to a gene: 3. Written as DNA, the CDR3 is TGTGCCAGCAGCTTAGTAGCGGGAGGGCGGTACAATGAGCAGTTCTTC. It codes for CASSLVAGGRYNEQFF. The complete variable domain, with remaining parts taken from reference TRBV7-8 and TRBJ2-1, reads GAGVSQSPRYKVAKRGQDVALRCDPISGHVSLFWYQQALGQGPEFLTYFQNEAQLDKSGLPSDRFFAERPEGSVSTLKIQRTQQEDSAVYLCASSLVAGGRYNEQFFGPGTRLTVL.

This chain connects TRBV5-1 to TRBJ2-3; TRBD2 aligns across 7 bases. CDR3 length equals 16 residues. J gave up 1 base and V 4 bases, and 9 bases lay outside the gene matches. CDR1 is SGHRS and CDR2 is YFSETQ in the germline V gene. The CDR3 sequence: CASSREREAGTDTQYF. Here the CDR3 DNA reads TGCGCCAGCAGCCGTGAGCGGGAAGCAGGCACAGATACGCAGTATTTT.

The chain carries TRBV5-1 and TRBJ1-4; no clear D. CDR1 is SGHRS, CDR2 YFSETQ, per germline. The ends were cut back, 4 bases at V and 8 bases at J, with 9 bases in the middle. The CDR3 consists of 12 residues. CDR3 DNA sequence: TGCGCCAGCAGCCCTAATGGGGAAAAACTGTTTTTT. Its translation: CASSPNGEKLFF. Together with reference TRBV5-1 and TRBJ1-4, the CDR3 gives the full variable domain: KAGVTQTPRYLIKTRGQQVTLSCSPISGHRSVSWYQQTPGQGLQFLFEYFSETQRNKGNFPGRFSGRQFSNSRSEMNVSTLELGDSALYLCASSPNGEKLFFGSGTQLSVL.

In this sample, this clone turned up once. J is TRBJ2-3 and V is TRBV7-9; D unresolved. Germline V gene data show CDR1 as SEHNR and CDR2 as FQNEAQ (reference sequence). The V end lost 4 bases, the J end lost 2 bases, and 4 bases lay between the germline ends. The CDR3 length is 12 residues. This CDR3 reads CASSYHTDTQYF. CDR3 nucleotide sequence: TGTGCCAGCAGCTACCACACAGATACGCAGTATTTT.

Only a few counts were recorded for this clone. This chain connects TRBV30 to TRBJ1-6; D call uncertain. V lost 0 bases to trimming and J lost 0 bases, with 9 bases between them. Germline CDR1 reads GTSNPN; CDR2 reads SVGIG (reference sequence). The CDR3 spans 16 residues. The CDR3 is CAWSVGWSSYNSPLHF. CDR3 nucleotide sequence: TGTGCCTGGAGTGTAGGCTGGAGCTCCTATAATTCACCCCTCCACTTT.

This clone was recorded only once. The chain has TRBV7-9 and TRBJ2-1; TRBD2 aligns across 11 bases. CDR3 size: 16 residues. Unmatched junction bases numbered 14, after V lost 7 bases and J lost 9 bases. CDR1 is SEHNR, CDR2 FQNEAQ, per germline (reference sequence). CDR3 loop: CASTTSFSGRVGEQFF. CDR3 nucleotide sequence: TGTGCCAGCACCACCTCTTTTAGCGGGAGGGTTGGTGAGCAGTTCTTC.

The chain couples TRBV7-2 to TRBJ2-7; weak D call: TRBD2 (7 bases). This CDR3 comprises 16 residues. The V and J ends lost 5 bases and 5 bases respectively, with 22 bases between them. The V gene's germline CDR1 is SGHTA and CDR2 FQGNSA. CDR3 region: CASSVRGGASANEQYF. For the CDR3, the DNA is TGTGCCAGCAGCGTTAGGGGGGGGGCTAGCGCGAACGAGCAGTACTTC. Full variable domain (rest looked up from reference TRBV7-2 and TRBJ2-7): GAGVSQSPSNKVTEKGKDVELRCDPISGHTALYWYRQSLGQGLEFLIYFQGNSAPDKSGLPSDRFSAERTGGSVSTLTIQRTQQEDSAVYLCASSVRGGASANEQYFGPGTRLTVT.

This rearrangement joins TRBV7-7 to TRBJ2-3, with 11 bases aligning to TRBD2. V was clipped by 5 bases and J by 0 bases; unmatched bases: 1. Per the germline V gene, CDR1 is SSHAT and CDR2 is FNYEAQ (reference sequence). There are 15 residues in the CDR3. CDR3 residues: CASSPSGGSTDTQYF. The CDR3 nucleotides are TGTGCCAGCAGCCCTAGCGGGGGGAGCACAGATACGCAGTATTTT.

The CDR3 coding sequence is TGTGCCAGCAGTGAAAGGGACAGGGGAGGGACTGAAGCTTTCTTT. Residues: CASSERDRGGTEAFF. The chain couples TRBV2 to TRBJ1-1; 10 bases agree with TRBD1. This CDR3 comprises 15 residues. CDR1 and CDR2 (germline): SNHLY, FYNNEI. Trimming removed 2 bases from V and 5 bases from J; junction bases left unmatched: 5.

The rearrangement joins TRBV5-4 to TRBJ2-1, with D possibly called TRBD1 or TRBD2 (5 bases each). The V end was cut by 0 bases, the J end by 0 bases, with 7 bases between. Germline V gene sequence: CDR1 SGHNT, CDR2 YYREEE (reference sequence). The CDR3 has 15 residues. The CDR3 protein is CASSLGGSSYNEQFF. CDR3 sequence (DNA): TGTGCCAGCAGCTTGGGGGGGAGCTCCTACAATGAGCAGTTCTTC.

The chain carries TRBV28 and TRBJ2-7, with 7 bases matching TRBD2. Trimming took 6 bases from V and 6 from J; bases not matched to a gene: 11. Germline V gene sequence: CDR1 MDHEN, CDR2 SYDVKM. The length of the CDR3 is 14 residues. CDR3 DNA sequence: TGTGCCAGCAGCCCCGGGACCCCGGGGGGCGAGCAGTACTTC. Amino acid sequence: CASSPGTPGGEQYF.

The rearrangement joins TRBV2 to TRBJ2-1; D ambiguous. CDR3 length equals 14 residues. Germline V gene sequence: CDR1 SNHLY, CDR2 FYNNEI. Trimming stripped 5 bases from V and 7 bases from J, with 15 bases between. The CDR3 sequence: CASSLESGLNEQFF. DNA of the CDR3: TGTGCCAGCAGTTTGGAGAGTGGGTTAAATGAGCAGTTCTTC.

The chain uses TRBV3-1 (or the pseudogene TRBV3-2) and TRBJ2-3; TRBD1 might be the D (6 bases). The CDR3 contains 19 residues. Germline CDR1 reads LGHDT; CDR2 reads YNNKEL (reference sequence). Trimming took 1 base from V and 3 from J, leaving 23 bases between them. CDR3 nucleotides: TGTGCCAGCAGCCAAGTTGCCCCAGGTGACAGGCGATCAACAGATACGCAGTATTTT. Protein sequence: CASSQVAPGDRRSTDTQYF.

This clone was recorded only once. The chain combines TRBV6-2 or TRBV6-3 with TRBJ2-2; tentative D call: TRBD1 (6 bases). The ends were cut back, 2 bases at V and 1 base at J, with 14 bases in the middle. The CDR3 loop spans 17 amino acids. Germline V gene sequence: CDR1 MNHEY, CDR2 SVGEGT. The CDR3 spells CASSYPQGSRNTGELFF. DNA for the CDR3: TGTGCCAGCAGTTACCCCCAGGGGAGCAGGAACACCGGGGAGCTGTTTTTT.

The J gene is TRBJ1-2, the V gene TRBV9, with TRBD1 identical over 7 bases. The ends lost 3 bases at V and 4 bases at J; junction bases unmatched: 21. Looked up from germline, CDR1 is SGDLS and CDR2 is YYNGEE. The CDR3 length is 19 residues. CDR3 sequence: CASSGPRKRGKGAIYGYTF. The CDR3 bases are TGTGCCAGCAGCGGGCCCCGAAAACGGGGGAAGGGGGCGATCTATGGCTACACCTTC.

This chain connects TRBV10-1 to TRBJ2-2, with TRBD2 identical over 11 bases. V lost 2 bases and J lost 0; bases outside the gene matches: 5. Germline-derived CDR1 and CDR2 are WNHNN and SYGVQD (reference sequence). The CDR3 runs 18 residues. CDR3: CASSEGALAGANTGELFF. As DNA, the CDR3 is TGCGCCAGCAGTGAGGGGGCACTAGCGGGAGCGAACACCGGGGAGCTGTTTTTT.